The 19 T cell receptor beta chains below were found in one sample sequenced in a study of spatial heterogeneity in lung cancer. The time point here: sample taken at primary tumor resection. Each CDR3 protein gets one entry after TCRdb re-called the 5' RACE reads with MiXCR. The table lists 60,000 to 90,000 distinct CDR3 sequences, about 8.5% of them singletons. This specimen was PBMCs, taken at surgery. These receptors came from a male donor with early-stage non-small cell lung cancer.

In its sample, this clonotype was seen once. The CDR3 DNA follows: TGTGCCAGCAGCTTAAATTCACTAGTTGCAGATACGCAGTATTTT. Translated, it gives CASSLNSLVADTQYF. The chain combines TRBV7-9 with TRBJ2-3; perhaps TRBD2 as D (5 bases). CDR1 is SEHNR, CDR2 FQNEAQ, per germline (reference sequence). The V gene lost 2 bases and the J gene lost 4 bases, with 13 bases spanning the gap. The CDR3 loop spans 15 amino acids.

This clonotype was counted a few times. The rearrangement links TRBV27 to TRBJ2-5; D is unclear. Between the trimmed V and J ends, which lost 5 bases and 7 bases, there was a span of 8 bases. The CDR3 extends over 11 amino acids. Germline CDR1 reads MNHEY; CDR2 reads SMNVEV (reference sequence). The CDR3 region is CASSPGTTQYF. The CDR3 DNA follows: TGTGCCAGCAGTCCAGGAACGACCCAGTACTTC.

This clonotype was counted ten times or more. The chain employs TRBV7-2 and TRBJ1-4, with a tentative D call TRBD1 (5 bases). The CDR3 has 14 amino acids. From germline, CDR1 is SGHTA and CDR2 FQGNSA. Trimming took off 4 bases at V and 4 bases at J, with 10 bases between the two ends. The CDR3 loop reads CASSSQGVNEKLFF. Written as DNA, the CDR3 is TGTGCCAGCAGCTCTCAGGGAGTTAATGAAAAACTGTTTTTT.

This clonotype occurred a few times. The chain employs TRBV6-6 and TRBJ2-3; D uncertain. The CDR3 length is 17 residues. Germline CDR1 and CDR2: MNHNY and SVGAGI (reference sequence). Deletions cut 2 bases from V and 1 base from J, with 16 bases between. CDR3 region: CASSYPTRVGRTDTQYF. The CDR3 nucleotides are TGTGCCAGCAGTTACCCGACACGGGTCGGGCGCACAGATACGCAGTATTTT.

This clonotype was recorded at least ten times. CDR3 bases: TGCAGCGTTACGGGACGCGCCTCCACAGATACGCAGTATTTT. Translated: CSVTGRASTDTQYF. V gene TRBV29-1 combines with J gene TRBJ2-3; D possibly uses TRBD1 or TRBD2 (5 bases each). The CDR3 has 14 residues. Germline loops: CDR1 SQVTM, CDR2 ANQGSEA. Trimming removed 5 bases from V and 2 bases from J, with 14 bases in between.

This clonotype was seen at least ten times. This chain uses TRBV13 with TRBJ1-1; D call uncertain. V gave up 4 bases and J gave up 6 bases, with 9 bases separating them. The CDR3 has 12 residues. From germline, CDR1 is PRHDT and CDR2 FYEKMQ (reference sequence). CDR3 loop: CASSSAVAEAFF. The CDR3 coding sequence is TGTGCCAGCAGCTCCGCCGTGGCTGAAGCTTTCTTT.

This clonotype was seen a handful of times. The V gene is TRBV13, the J gene TRBJ2-3, with D possibly being TRBD2 (6 bases). V was clipped by 6 bases and J by 5 bases, with 21 bases between them. This CDR3 region has 16 residues. The germline gives CDR1 PRHDT, CDR2 FYEKMQ (reference sequence). CDR3 bases: TGTGCCAGCAGTACTAGGGCGGGACGGCAGAGAGATACGCAGTATTTT. It encodes CASSTRAGRQRDTQYF. The complete variable domain, with remaining parts taken from reference TRBV13 and TRBJ2-3, reads AAGVIQSPRHLIKEKRETATLKCYPIPRHDTVYWYQQGPGQDPQFLISFYEKMQSDKGSIPDRFSAQQFSDYHSELNMSSLELGDSALYFCASSTRAGRQRDTQYFGPGTRLTVL.

This clonotype was seen a handful of times. This sequence joins TRBV11-2 and TRBJ1-4; the match to TRBD1 covers 7 bases. CDR3 length equals 16 residues. V was pared by 6 bases and J by 8 bases, with 15 bases of the junction left unmatched. Germline V lookup: CDR1 SGHAT, CDR2 FQNNGV. CDR3 loop: CASSYTGALGREKLFF. The CDR3 DNA follows: TGTGCCAGCAGTTATACAGGGGCCCTGGGGAGAGAAAAACTGTTTTTT.

This clonotype was picked up many times. The chain links TRBV6-6 to TRBJ1-2; no reliable D call. V lost 4 bases and J lost 4, with 19 bases in between. This CDR3 is 16 amino acids long. Germline CDR1 is MNHNY and CDR2 is SVGAGI (reference sequence). The DNA for the CDR3 is TGTGCCAGCAGTTCGCCCTCCTGGTCCTATGCCTATGGCTACACCTTC. It yields the protein CASSSPSWSYAYGYTF.

The chain links TRBV25-1 to TRBJ2-7; maybe TRBD1 (5 bases). The CDR3 has 15 residues. Germline values: CDR1 MGHDK, CDR2 SYGVNS. Trimming left V 6 bases short and J 3 bases short, with 18 bases between. CDR3 region: CASSLTGPKSYEQYF. The CDR3 nucleotides read TGTGCCAGCAGCCTCACAGGCCCGAAGAGCTACGAGCAGTACTTC.

This clonotype was counted only a few times. V is TRBV18 and J is TRBJ1-4; 7 bases line up with TRBD1. Germline CDR1 reads KGHSH; CDR2 reads LQKENI. This CDR3 is 17 amino acids long. J was trimmed by 0 bases and V by 3 bases; bases with no gene match: 7. The DNA for the CDR3 is TGTGCCAGCTCACCGATGACAGGGATCGCAACTAATGAAAAACTGTTTTTT. Translated, it gives CASSPMTGIATNEKLFF.

This clonotype has just a few counts. Compared with germline, one end of the junction differs, possibly owing to a read error. The chain has TRBV7-7 and TRBJ2-6, with D unresolved. This CDR3 contains 16 residues. The germline CDR1 and CDR2 sequences are SSHAT and FNYEAQ (reference sequence). CDR3 in DNA: TGTGCTAGCAGCCCTTCCAGCCACTCTGGGGCCAACGTCCTGACTTTC. Amino acid sequence: CASSPSSHSGANVLTF.

The rearrangement links TRBV19 to TRBJ2-3; 9 bases map to TRBD1. CDR1 is LNHDA, CDR2 SQIVND, per germline (reference sequence). The CDR3 consists of 15 residues. The V gene end was trimmed by 2 bases and the J gene end by 3 bases; junction bases not matched to a gene: 3. Written as DNA, the CDR3 is TGTGCCAGTAGTATACCGGGACAGGGTACAGATACGCAGTATTTT. Protein: CASSIPGQGTDTQYF.

This clonotype was seen many times. J is TRBJ2-7 and V is TRBV5-4; TRBD2 is a possible D gene (6 bases). Germline CDR1 reads SGHNT; CDR2 reads YYREEE (reference sequence). Trimming cost V 3 bases and J 0 bases, with 16 bases left between them. The CDR3 consists of 16 residues. CDR3 in DNA: TGTGCCAGCAGCTCGAGACGGGGCGGGAACTCCTACGAGCAGTACTTC. Amino acids: CASSSRRGGNSYEQYF.

This clonotype was found many times. The genes are TRBV7-9 and TRBJ1-1; D gene uncertain. Between the trimmed V and J ends, which lost 2 bases and 8 bases, there was a span of 9 bases. The germline CDR1 and CDR2 sequences are SEHNR and FQNEAQ (reference sequence). CDR3 size: 12 residues. CDR3 in DNA: TGTGCCAGCAGCTTACTAGGGTCAGAAGCTTTCTTT. This gives the protein CASSLLGSEAFF.

This sequence joins TRBV3-1 and TRBJ2-7, with 8 bases that match TRBD2. The CDR3 consists of 13 residues. V lost 3 bases to trimming and J lost 2 bases; unmatched junction nucleotides: 0. CDR1 and CDR2 from the germline V gene are LGHDT and YNNKEL (reference sequence). The CDR3 here is CASSQRGAYEQYF. Written as DNA, the CDR3 is TGTGCCAGCAGCCAGCGGGGGGCCTACGAGCAGTACTTC.

The chain combines TRBV19 with TRBJ1-4; 10 bases map to TRBD1. The CDR3 spans 13 residues. Per germline, CDR1 LNHDA and CDR2 SQIVND (reference sequence). The DNA of the CDR3 is TGTGTCAGCCGACAGGGGGCGAATGAAAAACTGTTTTTT. Translated: CVSRQGANEKLFF.

Only a few counts were recorded for this clonotype. The gene calls are TRBV6-1 and TRBJ2-4, with 9 bases fitting TRBD2. CDR3 length: 15 amino acids. V lost 4 bases and J lost 0; bases outside the gene matches: 1. CDR1 and CDR2 (germline): MNHNS, SASEGT. CDR3 sequence (DNA): TGTGCCAGCAGTGGACTAGCGGTAGCCAAAAACATTCAGTACTTC. Translation: CASSGLAVAKNIQYF.

This clonotype was seen many times. The chain has TRBV21-1 and TRBJ1-4; the DNA was not used to check the table's D call, TRBD1. TRBV21-1 is a pseudogene locus. The CDR3 runs 15 residues. CDR3: CASSKGTGTEEKLFF. As DNA, the CDR3 is TGTGCCAGCAGCAAAGGGACAGGGACAGAGGAAAAACTGTTTTTT.